Shown below are 21 T cell receptor beta chains from a single sample sequenced in a study of T cells in Graves' hyperthyroidism and ophthalmopathy. The TCR beta CDR3 regions underwent amplification using RNA transcripts as the source. TCR CDR3 underwent first-round RT-PCR with the HTBI primer set. In TCRdb, the multiplex PCR reads were re-called with MiXCR into one record per CDR3 protein. The table shows roughly 240,000 distinct CDR3 sequences, with almost 25% occurring only once. Input material: blood. All receptors come from a middle-aged woman with Graves' ophthalmopathy.

This clonotype was seen repeatedly, ten times or more. The chain joins TRBV11-2 to TRBJ1-2, with 7 bases that match TRBD1. The junction had 12 bases not matched to a gene; V was cut back by 5 bases and J by 3 bases. The CDR3 spans 16 residues. The germline gives CDR1 SGHAT, CDR2 FQNNGV. CDR3 bases: TGTGCCAGCAGCCCGAATTTCCGGGACAGCGACTATGGCTACACCTTC. Protein: CASSPNFRDSDYGYTF.

This clonotype has a handful of counts. V is TRBV6-5 and J is TRBJ2-7, with TRBD2 matching over 12 bases. With V trimmed by 2 bases and J by 2 bases, 7 bases remained unmatched. The CDR3 length is 17 residues. Germline V CDR1 and CDR2: MNHEY, SVGAGI. CDR3 sequence reads: CASSYGASGRVTYEQYF. In nucleotides, the CDR3 is TGTGCCAGCAGTTACGGTGCTAGCGGGAGGGTAACCTACGAGCAGTACTTC.

The chain has TRBV5-1 and TRBJ1-1; D is unclear. Germline V gene sequence: CDR1 SGHRS, CDR2 YFSETQ. Trimming removed 5 bases at V and 0 bases at J, with 8 bases between. The CDR3 extends over 13 amino acids. The CDR3 region is CASRPRLNTEAFF. DNA of the CDR3: TGCGCCAGCAGGCCCAGACTGAACACTGAAGCTTTCTTT.

The chain is built from TRBV19 and TRBJ2-3, with 10 bases lining up with TRBD2. Germline V CDR1 and CDR2: LNHDA, SQIVND (reference sequence). V shed 4 bases and J 9 bases; nucleotides not matched to a gene: 1. This CDR3 region has 12 residues. The CDR3 is CASSTSGRTQYF. Here the CDR3 DNA reads TGTGCCAGTAGTACTAGCGGGAGAACGCAGTATTTT. Combining the CDR3 with reference TRBV19 and TRBJ2-3 gives the whole variable domain DGGITQSPKYLFRKEGQNVTLSCEQNLNHDAMYWYRQDPGQGLRLIYYSQIVNDFQKGDIAEGYSVSREKKESFPLTVTSAQKNPTAFYLCASSTSGRTQYFGPGTRLTVL.

At least ten counts were recorded for this clonotype. V gene TRBV28 combines with J gene TRBJ2-5; D call uncertain. Germline assignment: CDR1 MDHEN and CDR2 SYDVKM. Trimming stripped 2 bases from V and 1 base from J, with 11 bases between. This CDR3 has 15 amino acids. The DNA of the CDR3 is TGTGCCAGCAGTTTACCCCGACACGTCCAAGAGACCCAGTACTTC. It yields the protein CASSLPRHVQETQYF.

In its sample, this clonotype was seen many times. The rearrangement joins TRBV5-1 to TRBJ1-5, with 8 bases that match TRBD1. In germline, CDR1 is SGHRS, CDR2 YFSETQ. There are 15 residues in the CDR3. Losses at the gene ends were 1 base for V and 2 bases for J; bases not matched to a gene: 2. CDR3 sequence (DNA): TGCGCCAGCAGCTTGTCGGGACAGGGCAATCAGCCCCAGCATTTT. Translated, it gives CASSLSGQGNQPQHF. Drawing the rest from reference TRBV5-1 and TRBJ1-5, the complete variable domain is KAGVTQTPRYLIKTRGQQVTLSCSPISGHRSVSWYQQTPGQGLQFLFEYFSETQRNKGNFPGRFSGRQFSNSRSEMNVSTLELGDSALYLCASSLSGQGNQPQHFGDGTRLSIL.

This clonotype was picked up many times. The chain is built from TRBV20-1 and TRBJ2-5; D perhaps matches TRBD2 (6 bases). CDR3 length equals 16 residues. Deletions cut 0 bases from V and 5 bases from J, with 19 bases between. Germline V gives CDR1 DFQATT, CDR2 SNEGSKA (reference sequence). DNA for the CDR3: TGCAGTGCTAGAGACCTCGGGAGCTCAAGGGAGGAGACCCAGTACTTC. This codes for CSARDLGSSREETQYF.

This chain joins TRBV4-1 and TRBJ2-7; D not certain. The germline gives CDR1 MGHRA, CDR2 YSYEKL. Trimming shortened V by 1 base and J by 3 bases, and 13 bases separated the two germline ends. There are 15 residues in the CDR3. The CDR3 coding sequence is TGCGCCAGCAGCCAAGGGTTTGGTGGGGACTACGAGCAGTACTTC. As protein: CASSQGFGGDYEQYF.

This clonotype occurred many times. The genes are TRBV19 and TRBJ1-1; 7 bases agree with TRBD1. Germline V gene data show CDR1 as LNHDA and CDR2 as SQIVND (reference sequence). This CDR3 contains 15 residues. Losses at the gene ends were 6 bases for V and 4 bases for J; bases not matched to a gene: 11. CDR3 DNA sequence: TGTGCCAGTAGCCAAGGGGGCAGGGCAGGCACTGAAGCTTTCTTT. Encoded protein: CASSQGGRAGTEAFF.

This clonotype has a count of ten or more. The chain is built from TRBV29-1 and TRBJ1-1; the D is unclear. Per germline, CDR1 SQVTM and CDR2 ANQGSEA. The CDR3 covers 10 residues. V lost 4 bases, J lost 7 bases, and 7 bases lay in between. CDR3 loop: CSVGVVEAFF. DNA for the CDR3: TGCAGCGTTGGTGTGGTTGAAGCTTTCTTT.

The CDR3 here is CASSLVRGGAEAFF. The CDR3 nucleotides are TGTGCCAGCAGCTTAGTTCGGGGTGGCGCTGAAGCTTTCTTT. V and J are TRBV7-2 and TRBJ1-1; unclear D gene. Germline assignment: CDR1 SGHTA and CDR2 FQGNSA. The CDR3 loop spans 14 amino acids. Trimming pared 1 base from V and 6 bases from J, leaving 12 bases between.

This clonotype was seen a handful of times. V gene TRBV7-2 combines with J gene TRBJ2-7, with 10 bases identical to TRBD2. V dropped 4 bases and J dropped 5; count of bases not matched to a gene: 2. The length of the CDR3 is 13 residues. Germline-derived CDR1 and CDR2 are SGHTA and FQGNSA. The CDR3 here is CASSSLAGDEQYF. CDR3 bases: TGTGCCAGCAGCTCTCTAGCGGGGGACGAGCAGTACTTC.

This clonotype was found many times. This chain connects TRBV6-5 to TRBJ2-5; possible D gene TRBD2, 5 bases. This CDR3 has 14 residues. The V gene's germline CDR1 is MNHEY and CDR2 SVGAGI. Trimming cost V 4 bases and J 4 bases, with 13 bases left between them. Here the CDR3 reads CASSSGEALETQYF. CDR3 nucleotide sequence: TGTGCCAGCAGTTCCGGGGAAGCCTTAGAGACCCAGTACTTC.

The chain carries TRBV28 and TRBJ2-7, with 7 positions matching TRBD1. The CDR3 spans 12 residues. V lost 5 bases and J lost 8; bases outside the gene matches: 6. Per the germline V gene, CDR1 is MDHEN and CDR2 is SYDVKM. For the CDR3, the DNA is TGTGCCAGCAGTCCACCCAGGGGGAAGCAGTACTTC. Translation: CASSPPRGKQYF. The complete variable domain, with remaining parts taken from reference TRBV28 and TRBJ2-7, reads DVKVTQSSRYLVKRTGEKVFLECVQDMDHENMFWYRQDPGLGLRLIYFSYDVKMKEKGDIPEGYSVSREKKERFSLILESASTNQTSMYLCASSPPRGKQYFGPGTRLTVT.

This clonotype was seen ten or more times. The genes are TRBV5-1 and TRBJ2-2; perhaps TRBD1 as D (6 bases). The CDR3 runs 17 residues. The V end lost 1 base, the J end lost 4 bases, and 17 bases lay between the germline ends. Germline V gene lookup returns CDR1 SGHRS and CDR2 YFSETQ. CDR3 coding DNA: TGCGCCAGCAGCTTGATCCCCAGGACAGAAGGCACCGGGGAGCTGTTTTTT. This gives the protein CASSLIPRTEGTGELFF. The full variable domain, rest sourced from reference TRBV5-1 and TRBJ2-2, is KAGVTQTPRYLIKTRGQQVTLSCSPISGHRSVSWYQQTPGQGLQFLFEYFSETQRNKGNFPGRFSGRQFSNSRSEMNVSTLELGDSALYLCASSLIPRTEGTGELFFGEGSRLTVL.

This clonotype has a count of ten or more. This chain uses TRBV7-8 with TRBJ2-2; a possible D gene is TRBD2 (6 bases). The germline V gene encodes CDR1 SGHVS and CDR2 FQNEAQ. The CDR3 runs 16 residues. Trimming took off 1 base at V and 7 bases at J, with 16 bases between the two ends. The CDR3 loop is CASSLVGGVEVGELFF. Here the CDR3 DNA reads TGTGCCAGCAGCTTAGTCGGGGGAGTAGAAGTCGGGGAGCTGTTTTTT.

J is TRBJ1-5 and V is TRBV7-8; D gene unclear. Trimming took 0 bases from V and 4 from J, leaving 4 bases between them. The length of the CDR3 is 13 residues. Per the germline V gene, CDR1 is SGHVS and CDR2 is FQNEAQ. The CDR3 DNA is TGTGCCAGCAGCTTAGCGTCTAATCAGCCCCAGCATTTT. This translates into CASSLASNQPQHF.

There are many counts of this clonotype. The rearrangement links TRBV7-2 to TRBJ1-1, with D uncertain. The CDR3 is 15 amino acids. From germline, CDR1 is SGHTA and CDR2 FQGNSA. V was pared by 5 bases and J by 7 bases, with 20 bases between. This chain's CDR3 is CASSPTVGRPIEAFF. For the CDR3, the DNA is TGTGCCAGCAGCCCAACCGTAGGTCGGCCAATTGAAGCTTTCTTT.

The table lists this clonotype with many counts. This sequence joins TRBV2 and TRBJ1-1, with D uncertain. The CDR3 has 13 amino acids. V dropped 5 bases and J dropped 1 base, with 8 bases sitting between them. Germline assignment: CDR1 SNHLY and CDR2 FYNNEI. The CDR3 protein is CASSIAPNTEAFF. The CDR3 region has the DNA TGTGCCAGCAGTATCGCCCCGAACACTGAAGCTTTCTTT.

The sample holds many counts of this clonotype. V usage is TRBV19 and J usage is TRBJ1-1; D remains ambiguous. Germline loops: CDR1 LNHDA, CDR2 SQIVND (reference sequence). This CDR3 comprises 15 residues. With 7 bases removed from V and 0 bases from J, the gap between germline ends came to 15 bases. CDR3 in DNA: TGTGCCAGTACTATGAGGAGCACCATGAACACTGAAGCTTTCTTT. Encoded protein: CASTMRSTMNTEAFF.

Of note for this clonotype: A read error may be the cause here, since a much bigger clone is one base away. The DNA is omitted, as the CDR3 cannot be located on it reliably, and the CDR3 follows TCRdb's listing. The chain carries TRBV27 and TRBJ1-1; the table's D call of TRBD1 was not tested on the DNA. Germline-derived CDR1 and CDR2 are MNHEY and SMNVEV (reference sequence). The CDR3 has 17 amino acids, counting both end residues. The CDR3 here is CASSTRDRVGVGTEALF.